Each of the 29 T cell receptor beta chains below was sequenced from the same sample in a study of cytomegalovirus exposure and HLA in healthy donors. Amplification used 60 Vbeta primers and 13 Jbeta primers. Clones were sequenced by immunoSEQ multiplex PCR, and TCRdb holds only the in-frame ones, with some missing. Found here are some 120,000 clones, around 77% of them singletons; the top ten hold 1.2%. Sequences were obtained from PBMCs. All receptors derive from a man aged 50-60 years in good health and CMV-seronegative.

The chain recombines TRBV28 with TRBJ2-1; a weak D match, TRBD2 (6 bases). From germline, CDR1 is MDHEN and CDR2 SYDVKM. There are 18 residues in the CDR3. Trimming left V 7 bases short and J 0 bases short, with 22 bases between. CDR3 residues: CASNSPWGERHSYNEQFF. The CDR3, as DNA: TGTGCCAGCAACTCCCCGTGGGGGGAAAGGCACTCCTACAATGAGCAGTTCTTC.

The CDR3 coding sequence is TGTGCCAGCAGCCCGGAGTACAATGAGCAGTTCTTC. Its translation is CASSPEYNEQFF. The rearrangement uses TRBV5-4 and TRBJ2-1, with D unclear. Trimming stripped 4 bases from V and 4 bases from J, with 6 bases between. This CDR3 contains 12 residues. The germline gives CDR1 SGHNT, CDR2 YYREEE (reference sequence).

The V and J genes are TRBV6-5 and TRBJ2-5; D possibly corresponds to TRBD1 (6 bases). There are 13 residues in the CDR3. Germline V gene data show CDR1 as MNHEY and CDR2 as SVGAGI. Trimming took 6 bases from V and 5 from J, leaving 13 bases between them. The DNA of the CDR3 is TGTGCCAGCAGCCGGGACATTTTGGAGACCCAGTACTTC. As protein: CASSRDILETQYF.

The chain has TRBV14 and TRBJ2-7; 8 bases are shared with TRBD1. Germline loops: CDR1 SGHDN, CDR2 FVKESK. J lost 2 bases, V lost 5 bases, and 8 bases had no gene match. CDR3 length: 15 amino acids. Here the CDR3 DNA reads TGTGCCAGCAGCTCTCAGACAGGGGCCACCTACGAGCAGTACTTC. This encodes CASSSQTGATYEQYF.

V gene TRBV28 combines with J gene TRBJ1-2; D is possibly TRBD1 (6 bases). CDR3 length: 15 residues. V was pared by 8 bases and J by 6 bases, with 22 bases between. CDR1 and CDR2 (germline): MDHEN, SYDVKM. In DNA, the CDR3 is TGTGCCAGCCGAGGGGACGGGGGGCGCTTGGATGGCTACACCTTC. It translates to CASRGDGGRLDGYTF.

The V and J genes are TRBV11-1 and TRBJ2-7, with a possible D match to TRBD2 (6 bases). Germline CDR1 is SGHAT and CDR2 is FQDESV (reference sequence). V lost 1 base, J lost 5 bases, and 9 bases lay in between. CDR3 size: 13 residues. CDR3 amino acids: CASSLDWEDEQYF. The DNA for the CDR3 is TGTGCCAGCAGCTTAGACTGGGAGGACGAGCAGTACTTC.

The chain uses TRBV19 and TRBJ1-5, with a tentative D call TRBD1 (6 bases). This CDR3 has 16 residues. V lost 3 bases and J 0 bases, leaving 12 bases between the germline ends. Per the germline V gene, CDR1 is LNHDA and CDR2 is SQIVND (reference sequence). In DNA form, the CDR3 reads TGTGCCAGTAGTATGGAACAGGGATTTAGCAATCAGCCCCAGCATTTT. Encoded protein: CASSMEQGFSNQPQHF.

The chain is built from TRBV28 and TRBJ1-5, with D unclear. The V gene's germline CDR1 is MDHEN and CDR2 SYDVKM. The V gene lost 7 bases and the J gene lost 7 bases, with 11 bases spanning the gap. The CDR3 contains 12 residues. The CDR3 region is CASNLQSQPQHF. The CDR3 bases are TGTGCCAGCAACCTCCAAAGCCAGCCCCAGCATTTT.

The V gene is TRBV9, the J gene TRBJ1-5, with D possibly TRBD1 on 6 matching bases. This CDR3 is 15 amino acids long. The V end lost 2 bases, the J end lost 5 bases, and 14 bases lay between the germline ends. Per the germline V gene, CDR1 is SGDLS and CDR2 is YYNGEE. The DNA of the CDR3 is TGTGCCAGCAGCGTGGGGGGGCGCATAGATCAGCCCCAGCATTTT. Translating it yields CASSVGGRIDQPQHF.

This clone came up a few times. This chain joins TRBV28 and TRBJ2-4; 8 nucleotides agree with TRBD1. From germline, CDR1 is MDHEN and CDR2 SYDVKM. V was clipped by 6 bases and J by 7 bases; unmatched bases: 8. The CDR3 is 14 amino acids. CDR3 amino acids: CASRPPGGRNIQYF. The CDR3 DNA reads as TGTGCCAGCAGACCTCCAGGGGGCAGGAACATTCAGTACTTC.

CDR3 nucleotide sequence: TGTGCCAGCAGCAAAGGGTTCGGCGGAAGTTCCTACAATGAGCAGTTCTTC. Amino acids: CASSKGFGGSSYNEQFF. The chain is built from TRBV21-1 and TRBJ2-1; no check of the table's D call, TRBD2, against the DNA was made. TRBV21-1 is reported as a pseudogene. This CDR3 has 17 residues.

V usage is TRBV19 and J usage is TRBJ2-2, with 11 bases aligning to TRBD2. The CDR3 loop spans 16 amino acids. The J segment lost 5 bases and the V segment lost 9 bases, leaving 11 bases of the junction unmatched. CDR1 is LNHDA, CDR2 SQIVND, per germline (reference sequence). CDR3 sequence: CARRGTSGLSTGELFF. CDR3 nucleotide sequence: TGTGCCAGACGAGGGACTAGCGGCCTTAGTACCGGGGAGCTGTTTTTT.

This chain connects TRBV5-4 to TRBJ2-3; 7 bases line up with TRBD2. Trimming took 4 bases from V and 5 from J; bases not matched to a gene: 4. CDR3 size: 13 residues. Germline V gives CDR1 SGHNT, CDR2 YYREEE (reference sequence). The CDR3: CASSGRAGDTQYF. CDR3 in DNA: TGTGCCAGCAGCGGGAGGGCCGGAGATACGCAGTATTTT.

The J gene is TRBJ2-2, the V gene TRBV6-1, with a weak D call TRBD1 (5 bases). Germline values: CDR1 MNHNS, CDR2 SASEGT. The CDR3 sequence is 15 residues long. V dropped 4 bases and J dropped 7 bases, with 16 bases sitting between them. The CDR3 DNA sequence: TGTGCCAGCAGTGTGGCCAGGGTTGTTGGCGGGGAGCTGTTTTTT. Its translation: CASSVARVVGGELFF.

The V call is TRBV27, the J call TRBJ1-4, with D hard to call. V shed 4 bases and J shed 4 bases, with 7 bases lying between them. Germline V gives CDR1 MNHEY, CDR2 SMNVEV (reference sequence). This CDR3 contains 13 residues. Written as DNA, the CDR3 is TGTGCCAGCAGTTACAGCTTTAATGAAAAACTGTTTTTT. Its translation: CASSYSFNEKLFF.

The V gene is TRBV15, the J gene TRBJ2-7; TRBD1 aligns across 7 bases. Losses at the gene ends were 0 bases for V and 4 bases for J; bases not matched to a gene: 3. The CDR3 covers 14 residues. CDR1 and CDR2 (germline): LNHNV, YYDKDF (reference sequence). The CDR3 DNA is TGTGCCACCAGCAGAGAGCGACAGGGATACGAGCAGTACTTC. It specifies CATSRERQGYEQYF.

This clone has a single count. The chain is built from TRBV28 and TRBJ1-1; the match to TRBD1 covers 11 bases. After removal of 9 bases from V and 7 bases from J, the junction contained 13 bases not matched to a gene. The CDR3 consists of 15 residues. CDR1 is MDHEN and CDR2 is SYDVKM in the germline V gene. CDR3 coding DNA: TGTGCCAGTCGGGACAGGGGGAAAGTATGGGTTGAAGCTTTCTTT. The encoded protein is CASRDRGKVWVEAFF.

The sample holds a few counts of this clone. The rearrangement links TRBV7-2 to TRBJ2-7; 12 bases are shared with TRBD2. Looked up from germline, CDR1 is SGHTA and CDR2 is FQGNSA. This CDR3 comprises 17 residues. The ends lost 1 base at V and 3 bases at J; junction bases unmatched: 7. This CDR3 is CASSLVGTSGSGYEQYF. The DNA for the CDR3 is TGTGCCAGCAGCTTAGTTGGGACTAGCGGGTCCGGCTACGAGCAGTACTTC.

This chain uses TRBV4-1 with TRBJ2-7; D is undetermined. V lost 0 bases, J lost 3 bases, and 9 bases lay in between. CDR1 and CDR2 from the germline V gene are MGHRA and YSYEKL. The CDR3 extends over 14 amino acids. The CDR3 protein is CASSQETQIYEQYF. Written as DNA, the CDR3 is TGCGCCAGCAGCCAAGAGACACAGATCTACGAGCAGTACTTC.

The sample holds one count of this clone. This chain joins TRBV28 and TRBJ2-1; D possibly corresponds to TRBD2 (6 bases). Trimming left V 4 bases short and J 3 bases short, with 16 bases between. CDR3 size: 16 residues. Germline CDR1 reads MDHEN; CDR2 reads SYDVKM. The CDR3 nucleotides are TGTGCCAGCAGTTCTATAGCAGCGGGTTACTACAATGAGCAGTTCTTC. It translates to CASSSIAAGYYNEQFF.

The chain joins TRBV5-8 to TRBJ2-5, with TRBD2 as a possible D gene (6 bases). The CDR3 contains 14 residues. The V gene's germline CDR1 is SGHTS and CDR2 YDEGEE. Trimming stripped 4 bases from V and 5 bases from J, with 15 bases between. CDR3 sequence: CASSARGTLETQYF. DNA of the CDR3: TGTGCCAGCAGCGCGAGAGGGACTTTGGAGACCCAGTACTTC.

The chain's CDR3 is CASSQGLAGEETQYF. The CDR3 bases are TGTGCCAGCAGCCAAGGACTAGCGGGAGAAGAGACCCAGTACTTC. J is TRBJ2-5 and V is TRBV11-3; 13 positions match TRBD2. V lost 5 bases, J lost 3 bases, and 3 bases stayed unmatched. CDR3 length: 15 residues. The V gene's germline CDR1 is SGHNT and CDR2 YENEEA.

This chain links TRBV5-1 with TRBJ2-5; TRBD1 might be the D (6 bases). Trimming cost V 4 bases and J 4 bases, with 17 bases left between them. This CDR3 has 15 residues. Germline CDR1 and CDR2: SGHRS and YFSETQ. This CDR3 reads CASSPGEQGRETQYF. CDR3 coding DNA: TGCGCCAGCAGCCCTGGGGAACAGGGTCGAGAGACCCAGTACTTC.

The chain has TRBV2 and TRBJ1-5; 9 bases are a match to TRBD1. Germline loops: CDR1 SNHLY, CDR2 FYNNEI. The CDR3 spans 17 residues. Losses at the gene ends were 1 base for V and 4 bases for J; bases not matched to a gene: 8. CDR3 nucleotide sequence: TGTGCCAGCAGTGAAGGCAAGGGGACAGGGAAGAATCAGCCCCAGCATTTT. Amino acids: CASSEGKGTGKNQPQHF.

CDR3 residues: CASSFPGVKNTEAFF. CDR3 nucleotides: TGTGCCAGCAGTTTTCCGGGGGTGAAGAACACTGAAGCTTTCTTT. The chain has TRBV28 and TRBJ1-1; D possibly corresponds to TRBD1 (5 bases). Germline CDR1 reads MDHEN; CDR2 reads SYDVKM. This CDR3 is built from 15 residues. The V and J ends lost 3 bases and 1 base respectively, with 12 bases between them. The full variable domain, rest sourced from reference TRBV28 and TRBJ1-1, is DVKVTQSSRYLVKRTGEKVFLECVQDMDHENMFWYRQDPGLGLRLIYFSYDVKMKEKGDIPEGYSVSREKKERFSLILESASTNQTSMYLCASSFPGVKNTEAFFGQGTRLTVV.

The chain links TRBV29-1 to TRBJ2-1; 14 positions match TRBD2. With V trimmed by 4 bases and J by 4 bases, 3 bases remained unmatched. Germline CDR1 SQVTM, CDR2 ANQGSEA. The CDR3 has 15 amino acids. Here the CDR3 DNA reads TGCAGCGTTGGGGGACTAGCGGGAGATTACAATGAGCAGTTCTTC. Translated, it gives CSVGGLAGDYNEQFF.

This clone was detected only a few times. The chain links TRBV5-4 to TRBJ2-3, with D possibly TRBD2 on 6 matching bases. The CDR3 loop spans 16 amino acids. V was shortened by 5 bases and J by 1 base, with 17 bases between the two germline ends. In germline, CDR1 is SGHNT, CDR2 YYREEE (reference sequence). CDR3 nucleotide sequence: TGTGCCAGCAGACCAAGGCCGGAGGGCCGCACAGATACGCAGTATTTT. Its protein product is CASRPRPEGRTDTQYF.

The chain couples TRBV6-4 to TRBJ2-1, with D perhaps matching TRBD1 (6 bases). The germline V gene has CDR1 MRHNA and CDR2 SNTAGT. This CDR3 has 12 amino acids. The germline V and J ends were trimmed by 2 bases and 12 bases, with 11 bases remaining between them. CDR3 region: CASSDRGRGQFF. CDR3 in DNA: TGTGCCAGCAGTGACCGCGGCAGGGGGCAGTTCTTC.

The chain has TRBV6-1 and TRBJ1-1; possible D gene TRBD1, 5 bases. Trimming cost V 2 bases and J 4 bases, with 11 bases left between them. Germline CDR1 reads MNHNS; CDR2 reads SASEGT. The CDR3 sequence is 14 residues long. CDR3 sequence reads: CASSEPGSSTEAFF. The CDR3, as DNA: TGTGCCAGCAGTGAACCAGGGTCCAGCACTGAAGCTTTCTTT.